This passage covers 21 T cell receptor beta chains from one sample sequenced in a study of graft-versus-host responses after intestinal transplantation. The repertoire was sequenced with immunoSEQ multiplex PCR; TCRdb's copy has only in-frame clones and lacks some. The repertoire holds about 9,000 clones, about a quarter seen once, with more than 4% in the top ten. Labeling with CFSE marked 200,000 or so responder cells, which were plated with 200,000 or so irradiated, violet-dye-labeled stimulator cells. This sample comprised alloreactive CD8+ T cells from a mixed lymphocyte reaction culture, obtained before transplantation. Subset described: CFSE-low proliferating T cells sorted from roughly 6-day pre-transplant mixed lymphocyte reaction (GvH or HvG direction). Receptors were obtained from a human patient who was an organ donor for intestinal transplantation.

V usage is TRBV6-5 and J usage is TRBJ2-1; the D is unclear. This CDR3 contains 13 residues. In germline, CDR1 is MNHEY, CDR2 SVGAGI. V lost 2 bases and J lost 6, with 8 bases in between. The DNA for the CDR3 is TGTGCCAGCAGTTACCTTGCCAGCAATGAGCAGTTCTTC. Translation: CASSYLASNEQFF.

By sample fraction, this clone is medium-sized. CDR3 in amino acids: CASRRDTEYNEQFF. The CDR3 region has the DNA TGTGCCAGCAGGAGGGACACAGAATACAATGAGCAGTTCTTC. V and J are TRBV7-2 and TRBJ2-1; D is possibly TRBD1 (6 bases). The germline V and J ends were trimmed by 6 bases and 4 bases, with 13 bases remaining between them. The CDR3 consists of 14 residues. Germline CDR1 reads SGHTA; CDR2 reads FQGNSA.

The chain combines TRBV7-2 with TRBJ2-7; D assignment may be TRBD1 or TRBD2 (5 bases each). Trimming cost V 7 bases and J 6 bases, with 22 bases left between them. Germline CDR1 reads SGHTA; CDR2 reads FQGNSA. This CDR3 comprises 15 residues. CDR3 residues: CASIDKDGVRGEQYF. The CDR3 nucleotides are TGTGCCAGCATCGACAAAGACGGGGTTAGGGGCGAGCAGTACTTC.

By sample share, this clone is medium-sized. The chain recombines TRBV4-3 with TRBJ1-2; possible D gene TRBD1, 6 bases. The CDR3 covers 14 residues. Germline CDR1 LGHNA, CDR2 YSLEER. V was trimmed by 4 bases and J by 8 bases, leaving 17 bases between them. The CDR3 is CASSPQRGGLGYTF. CDR3 DNA: TGCGCCAGCAGCCCCCAACGGGGGGGGCTGGGCTACACCTTC.

The rearrangement uses TRBV19 and TRBJ2-1, with 7 nucleotides matching TRBD2. V was clipped by 5 bases and J by 2 bases; unmatched bases: 6. From germline, CDR1 is LNHDA and CDR2 SQIVND (reference sequence). The CDR3 extends over 15 amino acids. For the CDR3, the DNA is TGTGCCAGTAGTCTATCGGGACTAACCTACAATGAGCAGTTCTTC. Amino acids: CASSLSGLTYNEQFF.

This clone has more than one count but fewer than ten. The chain carries TRBV7-8 and TRBJ2-1; TRBD2 aligns across 10 bases. Germline V CDR1 and CDR2: SGHVS, FQNEAQ. The CDR3 sequence is 18 residues long. The V segment lost 0 bases and the J segment 8 bases; nucleotides outside the gene matches: 13. CDR3 region: CASSLAVRLAGGVDEQFF. CDR3 sequence (DNA): TGTGCCAGCAGCTTAGCGGTGAGACTAGCGGGCGGTGTGGATGAGCAGTTCTTC.

There are a few counts of this clone. V is TRBV4-3 and J is TRBJ2-7; D is uncertain. This CDR3 has 15 residues. Per germline, CDR1 LGHNA and CDR2 YSLEER. V was clipped by 0 bases and J by 2 bases, with 11 bases between them. The CDR3, as DNA: TGCGCCAGCAGCCAAGAGTGGGTACAGACCTACGAGCAGTACTTC. Translation gives CASSQEWVQTYEQYF.

This clone appeared a few times. The gene calls are TRBV11-3 and TRBJ2-5; TRBD2 aligns across 9 bases. The J call is uncertain, as TRBJ2-7 better fits the DNA end. The V gene's germline CDR1 is SGHNT and CDR2 YENEEA. There are 16 residues in the CDR3. The CDR3 protein is CASSPRMAGGGDEQYF. The CDR3, as DNA: TGTGCCAGCAGCCCCCGAATGGCGGGGGGGGGCGACGAGCAGTACTTC.

In regard to this clone: A junction end diverges from the germline sequence, so it may reflect a read error. The genes are TRBV5-3 and TRBJ2-5, with D perhaps assigned TRBD1 or TRBD2 (5 bases each). TRBV5-3 is classed as an ORF, of uncertain function. This CDR3 is 15 amino acids long. This CDR3 is CASSLVGDAINPQYF. The CDR3 DNA reads as TGTGCCAGCAGCTTGGTGGGGGACGCCATCAACCCCCAGTACTTC.

This clone has only a few counts. The rearrangement links TRBV7-7 to TRBJ2-7; the match to TRBD2 covers 9 bases. Trimming at V came to 2 bases and at J to 5 bases, leaving 4 bases not matched to a gene. Looked up from germline, CDR1 is SSHAT and CDR2 is FNYEAQ (reference sequence). The CDR3 spans 14 residues. The CDR3: CASSLLAGSDEQYF. Written as DNA, the CDR3 is TGTGCCAGCAGCTTACTAGCGGGAAGCGACGAGCAGTACTTC.

This clone rates as medium-sized. V and J are TRBV5-6 and TRBJ1-2; the D gene is possibly TRBD1 (5 bases). Germline assignment: CDR1 SGHDT and CDR2 YYEEEE. CDR3 length: 15 amino acids. V lost 1 base and J lost 0, with 10 bases in between. The CDR3 coding sequence is TGTGCCAGCAGCTTGCGGGACCTCGCTAACTATGGCTACACCTTC. Its protein product is CASSLRDLANYGYTF.

This clone was seen a few times. This sequence joins TRBV5-1 and TRBJ2-3; 7 nucleotides match TRBD2. In germline, CDR1 is SGHRS, CDR2 YFSETQ. The ends lost 7 bases at V and 4 bases at J; junction bases unmatched: 9. CDR3 size: 14 residues. Here the CDR3 DNA reads TGCGCCAGCTGTCCTGGGGAGGGTCCAGATACGCAGTATTTT. Translation gives CASCPGEGPDTQYF.

This sequence joins TRBV15 and TRBJ2-1; TRBD2 aligns across 14 bases. The CDR3 has 16 amino acids. Germline values: CDR1 LNHNV, CDR2 YYDKDF (reference sequence). After removal of 1 base from V and 6 bases from J, the junction contained 2 bases not matched to a gene. The CDR3 nucleotides read TGTGCCACCAGCAGAGTTGGGACTAGCGGGGGCAATGAGCAGTTCTTC. Translating gives CATSRVGTSGGNEQFF.

The rearrangement joins TRBV4-2 to TRBJ2-1; D not resolved. V was shortened by 1 base and J by 10 bases, with 11 bases between the two germline ends. This CDR3 comprises 13 residues. Germline CDR1 and CDR2: LGHNA and YNFKEQ. The CDR3 region is CASSQVGQVEQFF. The CDR3 coding sequence is TGTGCCAGCAGCCAAGTAGGGCAAGTAGAGCAGTTCTTC.

V usage is TRBV25-1 and J usage is TRBJ1-2, with D perhaps matching TRBD1 (6 bases). CDR3 length: 14 residues. Trimming cost V 7 bases and J 4 bases, with 16 bases left between them. Germline values: CDR1 MGHDK, CDR2 SYGVNS. CDR3 DNA: TGTGCCAGCACCCGGAGAGGCAGGGGCTATGGCTACACCTTC. It encodes CASTRRGRGYGYTF.

In its sample, this clone ranks as medium-sized. The gene calls are TRBV19 and TRBJ2-7; D is ambiguous. V was cut by 3 bases and J by 0 bases, with 9 bases left in between. CDR1 is LNHDA and CDR2 is SQIVND in the germline V gene (reference sequence). The CDR3 covers 14 residues. The CDR3 is CASSIYSPSYEQYF. CDR3 coding DNA: TGTGCCAGTAGTATCTACAGCCCCTCCTACGAGCAGTACTTC.

The V call is TRBV6-7, the J call TRBJ2-3; 8 bases agree with TRBD1. TRBV6-7 falls under the ORF class, with uncertain function. The ends lost 4 bases at V and 6 bases at J; junction bases unmatched: 9. The CDR3 length is 15 residues. CDR3 residues: CASSSTAGGSDTQYF. Written as DNA, the CDR3 is TGTGCCAGCAGTTCAACGGCAGGGGGCAGCGATACGCAGTATTTT.

The table lists this clone with a few counts. J is TRBJ2-1 and V is TRBV7-2; TRBD2 is a possible D gene (5 bases). The V gene's germline CDR1 is SGHTA and CDR2 FQGNSA. V lost 0 bases, J lost 9 bases, and 12 bases lay in between. The CDR3 totals 14 residues. CDR3 sequence (DNA): TGTGCCAGCAGCTTAGCTCCTAGCCCCGCTGAGCAGTTCTTC. Protein: CASSLAPSPAEQFF.

Concerning this clone: This may stem from a read error, because a much larger clone lies one nucleotide away. V is TRBV27 and J is TRBJ2-7, with 10 bases that match TRBD1. The CDR3 length is 14 residues. The germline V gene encodes CDR1 MNHEY and CDR2 SMNVEV (reference sequence). The trim removed 6 bases at V and 2 bases at J, leaving 4 bases unmatched. The CDR3 DNA reads as TGTGCCAGCAGGCCCGGGACAGGGGCCTACGAGCAGTACTTC. Amino acids: CASRPGTGAYEQYF.

The CDR3 bases are TGTGCCAGTACCAGAAGCGGGAGTAGCTCCTACGAGCAGTACTTC. Residues: CASTRSGSSSYEQYF. The gene calls are TRBV19 and TRBJ2-7, with TRBD2 identical over 8 bases. Germline CDR1 is LNHDA and CDR2 is SQIVND (reference sequence). The CDR3 covers 15 residues. V lost 7 bases to trimming and J lost 0 bases; unmatched junction nucleotides: 8.

This clone ranks as medium-sized (0.01 to 0.1%). This chain joins TRBV4-1 and TRBJ1-1; the D is unclear. There are 14 residues in the CDR3. CDR1 is MGHRA and CDR2 is YSYEKL in the germline V gene. Trimming left V 4 bases short and J 1 base short, with 10 bases between. CDR3 nucleotide sequence: TGCGCCAGCAGCCCGGATGTGGGGAACACTGAAGCTTTCTTT. Protein: CASSPDVGNTEAFF.